This T cell receptor beta chain was recorded in a study of beta chain features in type 1 diabetes. Study findings and constraints: The study found moderately but significantly shorter TCRB CDR3s in all four CD4+ subsets of Type 1 diabetes patients.

The CDR3 spans 13 residues. The V gene lost 2 bases and the J gene lost 6 bases, with 10 bases spanning the gap. Germline CDR1 reads KGHSH; CDR2 reads LQKENI. The study reverse transcribed the entire isolated RNA, so it sequenced expressed TCRB transcripts. Clones were sequenced by immunoSEQ multiplex PCR, and TCRdb holds only the in-frame ones, with some missing. The sample lists about 340,000 clones, 9.3% seen once, with 1% in the top ten. This clone has at least ten counts. Its antigen remains unknown. The source of this sequence is a man aged 25-40 years with type 1 diabetes. J is TRBJ1-1 and V is TRBV18, with D uncertain. Sequenced sample: central memory CD4+ T cells from blood. CDR3: CASSPSREAEAFF. The CDR3 bases are TGTGCCAGCTCACCATCCAGAGAGGCTGAAGCTTTCTTT.